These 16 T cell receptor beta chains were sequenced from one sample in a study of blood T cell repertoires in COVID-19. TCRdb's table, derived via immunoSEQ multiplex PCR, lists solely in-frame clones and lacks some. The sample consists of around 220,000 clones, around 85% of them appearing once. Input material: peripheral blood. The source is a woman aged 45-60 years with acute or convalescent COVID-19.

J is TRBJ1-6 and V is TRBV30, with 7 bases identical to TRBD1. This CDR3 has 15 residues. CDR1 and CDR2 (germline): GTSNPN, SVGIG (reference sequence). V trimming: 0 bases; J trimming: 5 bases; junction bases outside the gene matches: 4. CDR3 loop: CAWSVRDSNNSPLHF. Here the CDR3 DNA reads TGTGCCTGGAGTGTACGGGACAGTAATAATTCACCCCTCCACTTT.

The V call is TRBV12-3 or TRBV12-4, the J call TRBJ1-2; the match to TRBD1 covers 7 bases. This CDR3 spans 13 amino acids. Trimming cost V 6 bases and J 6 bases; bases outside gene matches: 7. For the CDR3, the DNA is TGTGCCAGCAGCCTCGGACAGGTGAATGGCTACACCTTC. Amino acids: CASSLGQVNGYTF.

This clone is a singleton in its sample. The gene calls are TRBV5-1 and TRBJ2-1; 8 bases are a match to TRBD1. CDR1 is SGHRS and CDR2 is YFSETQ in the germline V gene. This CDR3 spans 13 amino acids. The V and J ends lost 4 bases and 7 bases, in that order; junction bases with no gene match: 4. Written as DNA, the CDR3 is TGCGCCAGCAGCGGGGGACAGGCAAATGAGCAGTTCTTC. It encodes CASSGGQANEQFF.

The CDR3 loop reads CAISEGLAGDNEQFF. CDR3 sequence (DNA): TGTGCCATCAGTGAGGGACTAGCGGGGGACAATGAGCAGTTCTTC. The chain carries TRBV10-3 and TRBJ2-1; TRBD2 agrees at 13 bases. The CDR3 contains 15 residues. The V gene end was trimmed by 2 bases and the J gene end by 5 bases; junction bases not matched to a gene: 0. Germline CDR1 reads ENHRY; CDR2 reads SYGVKD.

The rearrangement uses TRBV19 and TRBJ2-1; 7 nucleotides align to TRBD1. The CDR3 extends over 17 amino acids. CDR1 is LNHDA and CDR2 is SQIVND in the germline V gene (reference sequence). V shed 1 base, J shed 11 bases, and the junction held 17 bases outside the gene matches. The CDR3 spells CASSIGKGTALDLKQFF. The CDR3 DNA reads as TGTGCCAGTAGTATAGGAAAGGGGACAGCTCTGGATTTAAAGCAGTTCTTC.

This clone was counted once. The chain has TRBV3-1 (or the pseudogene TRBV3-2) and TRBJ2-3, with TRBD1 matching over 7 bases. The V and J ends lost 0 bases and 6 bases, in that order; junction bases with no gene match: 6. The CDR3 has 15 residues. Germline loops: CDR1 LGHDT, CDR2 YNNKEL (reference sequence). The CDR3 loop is CASSQDSKDRDTQYF. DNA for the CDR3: TGTGCCAGCAGCCAAGATAGTAAGGACAGGGATACGCAGTATTTT.

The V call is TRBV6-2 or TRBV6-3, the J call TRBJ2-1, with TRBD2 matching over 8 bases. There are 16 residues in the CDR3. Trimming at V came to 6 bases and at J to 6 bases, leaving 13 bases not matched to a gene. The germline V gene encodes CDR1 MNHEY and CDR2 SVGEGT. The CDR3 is CASSSRPSGTSNEQFF. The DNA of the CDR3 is TGTGCCAGCAGCTCTCGTCCATCCGGGACTAGCAATGAGCAGTTCTTC.

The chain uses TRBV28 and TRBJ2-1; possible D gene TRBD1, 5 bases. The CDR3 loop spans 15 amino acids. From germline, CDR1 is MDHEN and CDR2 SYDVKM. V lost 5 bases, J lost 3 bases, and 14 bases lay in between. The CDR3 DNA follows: TGTGCCAGCAGTAGGGTGGCAGGGCGCTACAATGAGCAGTTCTTC. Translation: CASSRVAGRYNEQFF.

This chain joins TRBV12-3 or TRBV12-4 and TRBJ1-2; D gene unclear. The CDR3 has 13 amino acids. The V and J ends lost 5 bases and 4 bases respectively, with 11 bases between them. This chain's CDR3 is CASSVREGYGYTF. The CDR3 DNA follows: TGTGCCAGCAGTGTCCGGGAGGGCTATGGCTACACCTTC.

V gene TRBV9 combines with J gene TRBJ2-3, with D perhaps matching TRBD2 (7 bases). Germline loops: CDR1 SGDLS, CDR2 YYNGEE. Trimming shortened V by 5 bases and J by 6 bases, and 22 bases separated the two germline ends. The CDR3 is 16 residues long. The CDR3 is CASSPTGGRVGDTQYF. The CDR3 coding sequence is TGTGCCAGCAGTCCCACCGGGGGGCGGGTAGGGGATACGCAGTATTTT.

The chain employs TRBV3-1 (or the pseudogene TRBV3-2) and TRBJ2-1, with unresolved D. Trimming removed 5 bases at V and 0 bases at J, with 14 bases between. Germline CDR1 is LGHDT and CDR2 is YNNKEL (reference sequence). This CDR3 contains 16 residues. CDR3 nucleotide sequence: TGTGCCAGCAGCTCTTCAGCTTGGAGCTCCTACAATGAGCAGTTCTTC. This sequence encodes CASSSSAWSSYNEQFF.

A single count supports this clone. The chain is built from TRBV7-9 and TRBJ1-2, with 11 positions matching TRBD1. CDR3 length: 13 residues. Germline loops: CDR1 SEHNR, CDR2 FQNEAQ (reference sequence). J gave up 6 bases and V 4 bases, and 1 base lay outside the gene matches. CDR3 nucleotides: TGTGCCAGCAGCTGGGGACAGGGGGATGGCTACACCTTC. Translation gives CASSWGQGDGYTF.

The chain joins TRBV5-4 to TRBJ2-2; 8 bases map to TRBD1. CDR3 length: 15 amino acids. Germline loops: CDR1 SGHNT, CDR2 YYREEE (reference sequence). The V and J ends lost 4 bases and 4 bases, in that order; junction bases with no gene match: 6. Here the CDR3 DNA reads TGTGCCAGCAGCCAATTACAGGGGGGCACCGGGGAGCTGTTTTTT. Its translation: CASSQLQGGTGELFF.

The CDR3 DNA sequence: TGTGCCAGCAGCCCGGGGTCTAGAAGTTCTGGGGCCAACGTCCTGACTTTC. It translates to CASSPGSRSSGANVLTF. This rearrangement joins TRBV7-9 to TRBJ2-6; D is perhaps TRBD2 (5 bases). Germline V gene sequence: CDR1 SEHNR, CDR2 FQNEAQ (reference sequence). The CDR3 loop spans 17 amino acids. V was cut by 5 bases and J by 1 base, with 15 bases left in between. Using reference TRBV7-9 and TRBJ2-6 for the parts outside the CDR3, the full variable domain is DTGVSQNPRHKITKRGQNVTFRCDPISEHNRLYWYRQTLGQGPEFLTYFQNEAQLEKSRLLSDRFSAERPKGSFSTLEIQRTEQGDSAMYLCASSPGSRSSGANVLTFGAGSRLTVL.

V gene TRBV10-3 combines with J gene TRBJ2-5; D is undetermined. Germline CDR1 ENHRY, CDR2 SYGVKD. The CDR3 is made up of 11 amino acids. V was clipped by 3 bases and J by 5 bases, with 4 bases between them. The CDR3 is CAISESETQYF. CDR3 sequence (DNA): TGTGCCATCAGTGAAAGCGAGACCCAGTACTTC.

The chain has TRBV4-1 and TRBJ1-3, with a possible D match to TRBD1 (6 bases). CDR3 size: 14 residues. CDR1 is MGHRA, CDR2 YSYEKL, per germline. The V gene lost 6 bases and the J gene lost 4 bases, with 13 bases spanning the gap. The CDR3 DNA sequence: TGCGCCAGCAGAGAGGACAGAACGGGAAACACCATATATTTT. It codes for CASREDRTGNTIYF.